This TCR beta chain was captured by sequencing in a study of response to subunit inactivated influenza vaccine (dated by TCRdb to 2017 to 2018). With regard to the full study: Deep quantitative profiling of the T cell receptor repertoire was used in the study to follow responses to a trivalent subunit inactivated influenza vaccine.

Preparation of the library involved RT-PCR. Sequencing took place on an Illumina HiSeq 2500. TCRdb reprocessing: public reads trimmed at Q25 with fastp, clones called with MiXCR, in-frame beta chains kept. Rows with one shared CDR3 protein collapse into an entry with the most common genes and DNA. In this sample the table shows about 780,000 distinct CDR3 sequences, approximately 17% of which occur a single time. The ten largest clones capture about a tenth of the sample. Study-level results and caveats: The authors suggested that each seasonal influenza vaccination may recruit only a limited number of new T cells.

Regarding this clonotype: Its antigen is unknown. One base away there is no much larger clone; base qualities are not given.

Compared with germline, V lacks 5 bases and J lacks 6 bases; bases without a gene match: 4. Taken from the germline V gene, the CDR1 and CDR2 loops are SGHTA and FQGTGA. From its cysteine to its phenylalanine, the CDR3 spans 13 amino acids. CDR3 DNA is the only sequence kept; it has 39 bases, read in frame from the first base. The chain is assembled from TRBV7-3 and TRBJ2-5, and TRBD1 matches 9 of the central bases. The sequenced sample was PBMCs from blood, obtained about 5 days after vaccination. The sequence was obtained from a man aged 45-60 years who received an inactivated influenza vaccine. Donor details come from another sample of the same person, matched by shared clones. Read as DNA, the sequence is TGTGCCAGCAGCAGGGGACAGGGACAGACCCAGTACTTC. It specifies CASSRGQGQTQYF. With all but the CDR3 taken from the reference TRBV7-3 and TRBJ2-5 genes, the full variable domain is: GAGVSQTPSNKVTEKGKYVELRCDPISGHTALYWYRQSLGQGPEFLIYFQGTGAADDSGLPNDRFFAVRPEGSVSTLKIQRTERGDSAVYLCASSRGQGQTQYFGPGTRLLVL.